This paragraph covers one T cell receptor (beta chain) sequence. Its target antigen remains unknown. No much larger clone is present one base from it, and per-base qualities are unavailable. The data stem from a study of regulatory T cells in long-lasting Graves disease (dated by TCRdb to the early 2020s). General notes on the study: Persistent Graves' disease was defined as persistently positive TSH receptor autoantibodies together with antithyroid drug treatment for over 5 years. This study used TCR sequencing and RNA sequencing of peripheral blood to compare persistent Graves' disease patients against newly diagnosed Graves' disease patients. The study took place in China and was registered as a clinical trial. On average, persistent Graves' disease patients in the clinical cohort had been on antithyroid drugs for roughly 11 years. A total of around 35 samples were covered by TCR sequencing, comprising some 13 persistent and around 20 newly diagnosed Graves' disease patients.

Beyond this particular receptor, the publication reports: Only the TCR beta chain was sequenced and analyzed. The small sample size was acknowledged by the authors as a limitation that may reduce accuracy. Only peripheral blood was studied, because thyroid tissue, the primary lesion, was inaccessible. A larger number of public clonotypes was shared among persistent patients (approximately 2,500) than among newly diagnosed patients (approximately 930). Lower TCR Shannon entropy and fewer highly expanded clones were observed in persistent Graves' disease patients than in newly diagnosed patients, which suggested clonal expansion.

What the time point label conveys for this sample: persistent/refractory GD, antithyroid drugs over 5 years with positive TRAb. RNA was extracted from PBMCs in TRIzol for both TCR sequencing and RNA sequencing. The diagnosis of Graves' disease was made according to American Thyroid Association guidelines. Patients were recruited from an endocrinology department in Xi'an, China. Each patient gave about 9.1 milliliters of peripheral blood, collected in an EDTA anticoagulant tube. Ficoll Paque Plus density gradient separation was used to isolate PBMCs, and no further T cell sorting was done. An Agilent 2100 Bioanalyzer and agarose gel were used to assess RNA quality, and a NanoDrop 2000 was used to measure RNA concentration. The library relied on multiplex PCR. TCRdb records Illumina HiSeq 4000 as the sequencer. CDR3 regions were amplified by Arm-PCR with iRepertoire HTBI primers to construct TCR beta libraries. PCR products were gel purified before sequencing. From the authors' description of their analysis: A total of roughly 67 TRBV and approximately 15 TRBJ segments were identified across samples and were used for gene usage analysis of CDR3 amino acid clonotypes. COPE and FqMerger were used to merge filtered high-quality paired reads into contigs. BLAST was used to align contigs to the IMGT TRBV, TRBD and TRBJ reference genes, and CDR3 was defined following IMGT. Any clonotype with a frequency above 0.1% was classified as a highly expanded clone. Shannon entropy was used to measure repertoire diversity, and the Gini coefficient was used to measure V-J evenness. Clonotypes shared by more than one individual were considered public. The raw public data were reprocessed by TCRdb itself: fastp quality trimming at Q25, MiXCR clonotype calling, in-frame beta chains only. A single entry per CDR3 protein holds the most common genes and DNA from its merged rows. It is TCRdb's table, rather than the study itself, that gives the V and J calls and clone size. This sample gives approximately 470,000 distinct CDR3 sequences in total; roughly 20% of them show up just once. About 7.8% of the sample is held by the ten biggest clonotypes.

This specimen was peripheral blood mononuclear cells (PBMCs), taken when the disease was refractory, from a patient treated with antithyroid drugs. This sequence was found in a female donor with Graves disease.

The CDR3 region reads CSAPSGSSYNEQFF. The DNA is as follows: TGCAGTGCTCCCTCGGGGAGCTCCTACAATGAGCAGTTCTTC. The chain employs TRBV20-1 and TRBJ2-1; 5 matching bases give a weak D call of TRBD2. V is pared back by 5 bases and J by 0 bases, with 11 bases lying between the germline termini. CDR3 length: 14 amino acids, cysteine to phenylalanine. Of all the DNA, just the CDR3 is kept, 42 bases in frame from base 1. In the germline V gene (reference sequence), CDR1 corresponds to DFQATT and CDR2 to SNEGSKA.